Presented here are 30 T cell receptor beta chains from one specimen sequenced in a study of beta chain features in type 1 diabetes. The study reverse transcribed the entire isolated RNA, so it sequenced expressed TCRB transcripts. Libraries were prepared by immunoSEQ multiplex PCR; TCRdb keeps only in-frame clonotypes and omits some of them. The sample contains around 40,000 clones, about two thirds of which appear only once. Sequenced sample: Tregs from blood. These receptors were taken from a woman aged 25 to 45 in good health.

The V gene is TRBV19, the J gene TRBJ2-4, with D perhaps TRBD2 (6 bases). The germline V gene encodes CDR1 LNHDA and CDR2 SQIVND (reference sequence). Between the trimmed V and J ends, which lost 1 base and 8 bases, there was a span of 12 bases. The CDR3 sequence is 14 residues long. This CDR3 reads CASSIGTRGYIQYF. The CDR3 DNA sequence: TGTGCCAGTAGTATAGGGACACGGGGGTACATTCAGTACTTC.

The chain links TRBV19 to TRBJ2-1; TRBD2 matches 7 bases. The CDR3 consists of 13 residues. Germline V CDR1 and CDR2: LNHDA, SQIVND (reference sequence). After removal of 0 bases from V and 15 bases from J, the junction contained 8 bases not matched to a gene. The CDR3 loop is CASSIDLGRAGFF. In DNA form, the CDR3 reads TGTGCCAGTAGTATAGATCTGGGGAGGGCCGGGTTCTTC.

The genes are TRBV27 and TRBJ2-1, with 9 positions matching TRBD1. V lost 6 bases to trimming and J lost 4 bases; unmatched junction nucleotides: 10. Germline V gene sequence: CDR1 MNHEY, CDR2 SMNVEV (reference sequence). The CDR3 runs to 16 residues. As DNA, the CDR3 is TGTGCCAGCAGCCCTACCGGGACAGGGTTTTACAATGAGCAGTTCTTC. This gives the protein CASSPTGTGFYNEQFF.

There are a few counts of this clone. The rearrangement links TRBV7-9 to TRBJ1-2; 7 bases fit TRBD1. CDR1 SEHNR and CDR2 FQNEAQ come from the germline V gene (reference sequence). The V gene end was trimmed by 6 bases and the J gene end by 4 bases; junction bases not matched to a gene: 2. The CDR3 is made up of 12 amino acids. CDR3 nucleotide sequence: TGTGCCAGCAGATGGGACAGCTATGGCTACACCTTC. It specifies CASRWDSYGYTF.

The rearrangement links TRBV9 to TRBJ2-3; 8 bases are a match to TRBD2. The CDR3 contains 15 residues. V lost 3 bases, J lost 3 bases, and 6 bases stayed unmatched. CDR1 SGDLS and CDR2 YYNGEE come from the germline V gene. The CDR3 nucleotides are TGTGCCAGCAGCGAGAGCGGGAGACCGACAGATACGCAGTATTTT. Amino acids: CASSESGRPTDTQYF. Supplemented by reference TRBV9 and TRBJ2-3, the full variable domain reads DSGVTQTPKHLITATGQRVTLRCSPRSGDLSVYWYQQSLDQGLQFLIQYYNGEERAKGNILERFSAQQFPDLHSELNLSSLELGDSALYFCASSESGRPTDTQYFGPGTRLTVL.

This chain connects TRBV7-3 to TRBJ2-1; 12 nucleotides line up with TRBD2. The CDR3 is made up of 17 amino acids. The J segment lost 9 bases and the V segment lost 1 base, leaving 10 bases of the junction unmatched. The germline gives CDR1 SGHTA, CDR2 FQGTGA. The CDR3 region is CASSLSPSGRAGGEQFF. As DNA, the CDR3 is TGTGCCAGCAGCTTAAGTCCTAGCGGGAGGGCCGGAGGTGAGCAGTTCTTC.

This clone appeared a few times. The chain employs TRBV29-1 and TRBJ2-2, with D perhaps TRBD1 (6 bases). This CDR3 region has 14 residues. The germline V gene has CDR1 SQVTM and CDR2 ANQGSEA. Trimming removed 4 bases at V and 1 base at J, with 10 bases between. The CDR3 is CSVGGHLNTGELFF. As DNA, the CDR3 is TGCAGCGTTGGGGGACACCTGAACACCGGGGAGCTGTTTTTT.

The chain couples TRBV28 to TRBJ1-1; 8 nucleotides line up with TRBD1. This CDR3 is 14 amino acids long. The germline V gene has CDR1 MDHEN and CDR2 SYDVKM. V shed 6 bases, J shed 4 bases, and the junction held 7 bases outside the gene matches. The CDR3 DNA follows: TGTGCCAGCAGCCTCATACAGGGGGGCACTGAAGCTTTCTTT. Protein sequence: CASSLIQGGTEAFF.

Comments on this clone: The junction and the germline gene differ at one end; a read error may be behind it. Other nucleotide sequences in the sample specify the same CDR3. The genes are TRBV19 and TRBJ2-7, with 7 nucleotides matching TRBD1. Germline-derived CDR1 and CDR2 are LNHDA and SQIVND (reference sequence). The CDR3 contains 15 residues. The CDR3 nucleotides read TGTGCCAGTAAAAGGGACAGCAACTTTCCCTACGAGCAATACTTC. Its protein product is CASKRDSNFPYEQYF.

The rearrangement links TRBV4-2 to TRBJ2-2; D might be TRBD2 (7 bases). The CDR3 is 17 amino acids. Trimming pared 0 bases from V and 5 bases from J, leaving 16 bases between. Germline CDR1 LGHNA, CDR2 YNFKEQ. CDR3 bases: TGTGCCAGCAGCCAAGAGGATTGGGGGGGGCGGACCGGGGAGCTGTTTTTT. Protein product: CASSQEDWGGRTGELFF.

V and J are TRBV5-5 and TRBJ2-2; 11 nucleotides line up with TRBD2. Per germline, CDR1 SGHKS and CDR2 YYEKEE (reference sequence). With V trimmed by 6 bases and J by 4 bases, 20 bases remained unmatched. CDR3 size: 20 residues. This CDR3 is CASNKHYLTSGSGRTGELFF. The CDR3 DNA reads as TGTGCCAGCAACAAGCATTATCTTACTAGCGGGAGTGGTCGCACCGGGGAGCTGTTTTTT.

CDR3 nucleotide sequence: TGTGCCAGCAGCTCGACAGGGGGGTACAATCAGCCCCAGCATTTT. Translating it yields CASSSTGGYNQPQHF. The gene calls are TRBV7-2 and TRBJ1-5; 9 nucleotides agree with TRBD1. The length of the CDR3 is 15 residues. The germline V gene encodes CDR1 SGHTA and CDR2 FQGNSA. V lost 4 bases and J lost 3; bases outside the gene matches: 4.

V and J are TRBV11-3 and TRBJ1-1; 7 positions agree with TRBD1. Germline CDR1 and CDR2: SGHNT and YENEEA. The CDR3 runs to 12 residues. With 4 bases clipped from V and 7 bases from J, the junction kept 3 bases outside the gene matches. This chain's CDR3 is CASSSGTDEAFF. The CDR3 coding sequence is TGTGCCAGCAGCTCTGGGACAGATGAAGCTTTCTTT.

The rearrangement joins TRBV28 to TRBJ2-5; TRBD1 aligns across 7 bases. The germline CDR1 and CDR2 sequences are MDHEN and SYDVKM. V lost 6 bases to trimming and J lost 4 bases; unmatched junction nucleotides: 5. The CDR3 is 13 amino acids. Here the CDR3 DNA reads TGTGCCAGCAGCCAACGACAGGGAGAGACCCAGTACTTC. This gives the protein CASSQRQGETQYF.

The chain couples TRBV18 to TRBJ2-2; 7 bases are a match to TRBD1. V lost 3 bases and J lost 4; bases outside the gene matches: 14. Germline CDR1 is KGHSH and CDR2 is LQKENI. The CDR3 covers 18 residues. CDR3 nucleotide sequence: TGTGCCAGCTCACCGGTAATATCCGTGACAGGGAGCACCGGGGAGCTGTTTTTT. It is translated as CASSPVISVTGSTGELFF.

The chain links TRBV5-4 to TRBJ2-5, with D tentatively TRBD2 (6 bases). Germline loops: CDR1 SGHNT, CDR2 YYREEE (reference sequence). Trimming removed 1 base at V and 4 bases at J, with 14 bases between. The CDR3 has 15 amino acids. The CDR3 nucleotides read TGTGCCAGCAGCTTGAGAGGAGGGGAGATAGAGACCCAGTACTTC. Its translation: CASSLRGGEIETQYF.

The chain employs TRBV14 and TRBJ2-6, with D uncertain. CDR1 is SGHDN, CDR2 FVKESK, per germline. This CDR3 region has 15 residues. V was shortened by 2 bases and J by 0 bases, with 5 bases between the two germline ends. The chain's CDR3 is CASSQPGSGANVLTF. The CDR3 DNA reads TGTGCCAGCAGCCAACCCGGCTCTGGGGCCAACGTCCTGACTTTC.

The rearrangement joins TRBV18 to TRBJ1-3; the D gene is possibly TRBD1 (6 bases). CDR1 and CDR2 from the germline V gene are KGHSH and LQKENI. The CDR3 is 14 residues long. V dropped 5 bases and J dropped 2 bases, with 10 bases sitting between them. CDR3 region: CASSARQAGNTIYF. The CDR3 coding sequence is TGTGCCAGCTCAGCCCGACAGGCTGGAAACACCATATATTTT.

The gene calls are TRBV18 and TRBJ1-2, with 9 bases lining up with TRBD1. Germline CDR1 reads KGHSH; CDR2 reads LQKENI. There are 16 residues in the CDR3. V lost 3 bases to trimming and J lost 4 bases; unmatched junction nucleotides: 9. CDR3 sequence (DNA): TGTGCCAGCTCACCTCAAGGACAGGGGATATCCTATGGCTACACCTTC. This gives the protein CASSPQGQGISYGYTF.

This clone has just a few counts. This chain links TRBV5-1 with TRBJ2-3, with TRBD1 as a possible D gene (5 bases). V was clipped by 1 base and J by 2 bases, with 17 bases between them. Germline CDR1 reads SGHRS; CDR2 reads YFSETQ. The CDR3 extends over 17 amino acids. CDR3 bases: TGCGCCAGCAGCTTGTCAGTAGGGGAAAAGTACACAGATACGCAGTATTTT. Translated: CASSLSVGEKYTDTQYF.

The chain carries TRBV28 and TRBJ2-1; 8 bases agree with TRBD2. V gave up 8 bases and J gave up 7 bases; unmatched junction bases: 10. The CDR3 length is 14 residues. Germline assignment: CDR1 MDHEN and CDR2 SYDVKM. CDR3 region: CASQTGTRQNEQFF. CDR3 nucleotides: TGTGCCAGCCAAACCGGGACTAGGCAGAATGAGCAGTTCTTC.

The rearrangement uses TRBV5-5 and TRBJ1-2; perhaps TRBD1 as D (6 bases). Germline CDR1 SGHKS, CDR2 YYEKEE (reference sequence). CDR3 length equals 16 residues. V lost 1 base and J lost 0, with 13 bases in between. The CDR3 sequence is CASSLFGQPANYGYTF. In DNA, the CDR3 is TGTGCCAGCAGCTTGTTTGGACAGCCCGCTAACTATGGCTACACCTTC.

This clone has only one observation. The genes are TRBV19 and TRBJ1-4; D is uncertain. There are 14 residues in the CDR3. The V end lost 7 bases, the J end lost 3 bases, and 12 bases lay between the germline ends. Per the germline V gene, CDR1 is LNHDA and CDR2 is SQIVND (reference sequence). CDR3 sequence: CASKRTDSNEKLFF. For the CDR3, the DNA is TGTGCCAGTAAAAGGACGGACTCTAATGAAAAACTGTTTTTT.

The V gene is TRBV2, the J gene TRBJ2-5, with TRBD2 matching over 7 bases. The J call may be mistaken, given a closer DNA end match to TRBJ2-7. This CDR3 has 16 amino acids. CDR1 and CDR2 (germline): SNHLY, FYNNEI. CDR3 DNA sequence: TGTGCCAGCAGTACTCCCTGGACTAGGGGAACCTACGAGCAGTACTTC. Translated: CASSTPWTRGTYEQYF.

The chain recombines TRBV5-1 with TRBJ2-1, with D hard to call. This CDR3 region has 15 residues. CDR1 and CDR2 (germline): SGHRS, YFSETQ. The V end was cut by 0 bases, the J end by 10 bases, with 17 bases between. The CDR3 spells CASSLGLVPSKEQFF. Here the CDR3 DNA reads TGCGCCAGCAGCTTGGGGCTAGTCCCAAGCAAGGAGCAGTTCTTC.

This clone was seen only a few times. J is TRBJ2-3 and V is TRBV30, with D perhaps matching TRBD1 (6 bases). Germline lookup yields CDR1 GTSNPN and CDR2 SVGIG (reference sequence). This CDR3 is built from 13 residues. The ends were cut back, 7 bases at V and 2 bases at J, with 13 bases in the middle. The CDR3 loop is CASGAGVTDTQYF. The CDR3 bases are TGTGCCTCAGGGGCAGGGGTCACAGATACGCAGTATTTT.

The chain joins TRBV7-9 to TRBJ1-2; D is undetermined. Germline-derived CDR1 and CDR2 are SEHNR and FQNEAQ (reference sequence). The CDR3 is 13 amino acids. The ends were cut back, 4 bases at V and 4 bases at J, with 10 bases in the middle. The CDR3 reads CASSSPGFYGYTF. CDR3 coding DNA: TGTGCCAGCAGCTCCCCGGGGTTCTATGGCTACACCTTC. The full variable domain, completed using reference TRBV7-9 and TRBJ1-2, is DTGVSQNPRHKITKRGQNVTFRCDPISEHNRLYWYRQTLGQGPEFLTYFQNEAQLEKSRLLSDRFSAERPKGSFSTLEIQRTEQGDSAMYLCASSSPGFYGYTFGSGTRLTVV.

The gene calls are TRBV7-2 and TRBJ1-4; D is ambiguous. Per germline, CDR1 SGHTA and CDR2 FQGNSA. V was shortened by 5 bases and J by 1 base, with 11 bases between the two germline ends. The CDR3 contains 15 residues. The CDR3 sequence: CASSRYGVTNEKLFF. In nucleotides, the CDR3 is TGTGCCAGCAGCCGGTACGGAGTAACTAATGAAAAACTGTTTTTT.

The chain uses TRBV4-3 and TRBJ2-3; 7 bases fit TRBD2. The CDR3 covers 14 residues. Per germline, CDR1 LGHNA and CDR2 YSLEER. V shed 4 bases and J 5 bases; nucleotides not matched to a gene: 6. The CDR3 here is CASSPRTREDTQYF. The DNA for the CDR3 is TGCGCCAGCAGCCCAAGGACTAGAGAAGATACGCAGTATTTT.

This sequence joins TRBV29-1 and TRBJ1-2; 8 bases match TRBD1. Unmatched junction bases numbered 5, after V lost 4 bases and J lost 4 bases. This CDR3 comprises 13 residues. From germline, CDR1 is SQVTM and CDR2 ANQGSEA. The CDR3 DNA reads TGCAGCGTTGTCCCAGGGGGCAGCTATGGCTACACCTTC. It encodes CSVVPGGSYGYTF. Full variable domain (rest looked up from reference TRBV29-1 and TRBJ1-2): SAVISQKPSRDICQRGTSLTIQCQVDSQVTMMFWYRQQPGQSLTLIATANQGSEATYESGFVIDKFPISRPNLTFSTLTVSNMSPEDSSIYLCSVVPGGSYGYTFGSGTRLTVV.